This T cell receptor beta chain was recorded in a study of blood T cell repertoires in COVID-19. Study-level background: Researchers got acute and convalescent COVID-19 samples from the United States, Italy and Spain. T cells, B-cell-depleted T cells, or PBMCs supplied cDNA or gDNA.

Methods used by the authors: Quantification of nucleated cells was approximated via reference gene primer amplification. Assay: immunoSEQ multiplex PCR; the TCRdb copy retains only in-frame clones and omits some. That table gives V, J and clone size, and the DNA gave D and trimming. Of around 250,000 clones in the sample, approximately 90% were seen once. The CDR3 extends over 16 amino acids. The V end lost 3 bases, the J end lost 5 bases, and 16 bases lay between the germline ends. Germline values: CDR1 LGHNA, CDR2 YSLEER. The V gene is TRBV4-3, the J gene TRBJ2-2; the D gene is possibly TRBD2 (6 bases). Sequenced material: peripheral blood. This clonotype originated in a man between 18 and 29 years old with active or convalescent COVID-19. The CDR3 loop is CASSHAALRGTGELFF. CDR3 nucleotide sequence: TGCGCCAGCAGCCACGCCGCCCTTCGGGGGACCGGGGAGCTGTTTTTT.